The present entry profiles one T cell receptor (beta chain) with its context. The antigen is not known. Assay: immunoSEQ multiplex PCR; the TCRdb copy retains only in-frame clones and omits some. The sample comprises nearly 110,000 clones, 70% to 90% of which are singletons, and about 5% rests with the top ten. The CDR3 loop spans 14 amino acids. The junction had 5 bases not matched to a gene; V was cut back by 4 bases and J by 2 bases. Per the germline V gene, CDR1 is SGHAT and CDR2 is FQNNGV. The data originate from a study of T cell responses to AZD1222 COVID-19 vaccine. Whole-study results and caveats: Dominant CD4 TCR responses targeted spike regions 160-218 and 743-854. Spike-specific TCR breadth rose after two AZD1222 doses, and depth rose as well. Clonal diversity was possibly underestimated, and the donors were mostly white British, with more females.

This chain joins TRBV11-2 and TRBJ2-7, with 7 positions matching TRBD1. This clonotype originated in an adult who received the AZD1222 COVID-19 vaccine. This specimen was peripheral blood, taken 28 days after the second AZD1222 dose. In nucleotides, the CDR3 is TGTGCCAGCAGCTACAGGGACAGCCCCTACGAGCAGTACTTC. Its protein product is CASSYRDSPYEQYF.